This T cell receptor beta chain was sequenced for a study of cytomegalovirus exposure and HLA in healthy donors. The PCR employed 60 Vbeta primers together with 13 Jbeta primers. Generated by immunoSEQ multiplex PCR, the TCRdb table keeps only in-frame clones and is missing some. The sample yields 150,000 to 200,000 clones, approximately 80% seen once. The CDR3 runs 11 residues. Germline CDR1 MRHNA, CDR2 SNTAGT. Trimming removed 4 bases from V and 15 bases from J; junction bases left unmatched: 6. The sequenced sample consisted of PBMCs. The sequence derives from a woman aged 18-29 years in good health and CMV-seronegative. This chain joins TRBV6-4 and TRBJ2-3, with TRBD2 identical over 8 bases. CDR3 nucleotide sequence: TGTGCCAGCAGTGCGGGGGGGGGCTTCTATTTT. Amino acids: CASSAGGGFYF.